The T cell receptor beta chain under discussion was sequenced for a study of blood T cells in healthy people across ages (dated by TCRdb to about 2015). Study-wide context: In model experiments, roughly one uniquely barcoded TCR beta cDNA molecule per two T cells was captured by template switching. Using deep sequencing normalized with unique cDNA molecular identifiers, the study measured how TCR beta repertoire diversity changes with age. The donors were divided into four age groups: young (average around 15 years), middle-aged (over 35), aged (about 60) and long-lived (around 87). To avoid experimental bias, donors of different ages were randomly spread across the sequencing lanes. Using the same blood draw, the study looked at two additional independent replicas of 1 million unique cDNA reads for two donors, one aged 18 to 30 and the other aged 80 or older. On the study overall, not on this receptor specifically: Because the CMV infection status of the donors was unknown, age-related changes in expanded clonotypes may potentially have been confounded. Bulk unsorted PBMC profiling prevented conclusive comparison of naive and antigen-experienced compartments. The percentage of naive T cells measured by flow cytometry correlated strongly with observed TCR beta diversity. As age increased, observed TCR beta diversity per million T cells dropped in a roughly linear way, and a significant reduction was already evident by age 40. Estimates of total diversity from one million sequenced T cells were regarded as lower bounds and underestimates. Compared with the aged group, the long-lived group had more naive CD4+ T cells, fewer expanded clones and increased TCR diversity, suggesting age selection.

The method behind the library was 5' RACE. TCRdb shows the sequencer as Illumina HiSeq 2500. A second PCR of roughly 6 to 11 cycles was run with a J-beta primer mix and a sample-barcoded 5' primer. A template-switch 5' adaptor carrying 12 random nucleotides introduced a unique molecular identifier onto each TCR beta cDNA molecule. At least 2.5 million CDR3-containing paired-end reads were obtained from each sample. All of the RNA was converted into first-strand cDNA using the Mint cDNA synthesis kit, with a TRBC-specific oligonucleotide serving as the primer. After uracil-DNA glycosylase treatment, a first 18-cycle PCR used universal primers M1SS and BC2_uni_R on all cDNA. As for the original processing: For normalization, 1 million high-quality reads, each with a distinct molecular identifier, were randomly selected from each sample. Reads sharing molecular identifiers were discarded rather than binned into consensus sequences. MiTCR, set to a Q25 quality threshold and the strictest error-elimination algorithm, was used for CDR3 identification, clonotype clustering and error correction. Lower-bound total TCR beta diversity was estimated with a nonparametric unseen species model using Euler transformation. TCRdb reworked the public reads: Q25 trimming with fastp, MiXCR clone assembly, productive beta chains retained. Entries that share a CDR3 protein sequence are merged under the most common genes and DNA. TCRdb's processing, not the study's, gives the V and J calls here. The sample data list about 590,000 distinct CDR3 sequences, and about 30% of these were observed just once. The ten largest clones capture around a sixth of the sample.

Systemically healthy Caucasian individuals from Russia, around 39 in total and aged about 6 to 90 years, were included as donors. Each donor gave about 11 milliliters of peripheral blood, drawn into EDTA-treated Vacutainer tubes. Ficoll-Paque density-gradient centrifugation was used to isolate PBMCs, with at least 6 million obtained per sample. Trizol reagent was used to extract total RNA from the PBMCs, yielding at least 6 micrograms per sample. For every donor, flow cytometry on a PBMC aliquot measured the percentage of naive CD45RAhigh/CD27high T cells. CDR1 and CDR2, per the germline V gene, are LGHNA and YSLEER. The CDR3, from cysteine to phenylalanine, totals 15 residues. The CDR3 DNA has 45 bases and is translated from base 1. V loses 0 bases of germline sequence and J loses 4 bases, and the interval between the two ends is 11 bases. A note on this clonotype: It has no known antigen specificity. Base quality data are lacking; no much larger clone is found one base away.

The origin of this receptor is a woman at least 80 years old in good health. This receptor chain uses TRBV4-3 and TRBJ2-3; too little of a D gene remains to name it. The sequencing sample was made of blood. The nucleotide sequence reads TGCGCCAGCAGCCAAGATCGCGGCGGCGCAGATACGCAGTATTTT. This is translated as CASSQDRGGADTQYF.